This T cell receptor beta chain was profiled in a study of Graves' ophthalmopathy and Graves' hyperthyroidism. Study-wide results and caveats: Both a roughly 70% sensitivity and an approximately 76% specificity characterized the model's predictions of ophthalmopathy progression. Blood repertoires reportedly contained most expanded thyroid clonotypes above 0.001 frequency. Discrimination between ophthalmopathy and stable hyperthyroidism by a 13-signature model showed about 85% sensitivity and about 81% specificity.

Worth noting for this clonotype: Antigen: not known.

CAS ≥3, NOSPECS ≥4, moderate-to-severe activity and duration under 3 months marked donors with ophthalmopathy. Germline loops: CDR1 SGHVS, CDR2 FQNEAQ. The CDR3 consists of 15 residues. With 1 base removed from V and 6 bases from J, the gap between germline ends came to 15 bases. Amplification of TCR beta CDR3 regions used RNA transcripts. RT-PCR was first run with HTBI primers, then multiplex PCR in a second round. TCRdb reprocessed the multiplex PCR reads with MiXCR, giving one entry per CDR3 protein. The sample has 200,000 to 250,000 distinct CDR3 sequences, about 22% seen once. This receptor was obtained from a woman aged 50 to 60 with Graves' ophthalmopathy. Sequenced: peripheral blood. The chain is built from TRBV7-8 and TRBJ2-5; either TRBD1 or TRBD2 may supply D (6 bases each). CDR3 nucleotides: TGTGCCAGCAGCTTAGTAGACGGGGGCACGCAGACCCAGTACTTC. It specifies CASSLVDGGTQTQYF. Based on the CDR3 plus reference TRBV7-8 and TRBJ2-5, the full variable domain is GAGVSQSPRYKVAKRGQDVALRCDPISGHVSLFWYQQALGQGPEFLTYFQNEAQLDKSGLPSDRFFAERPEGSVSTLKIQRTQQEDSAVYLCASSLVDGGTQTQYFGPGTRLLVL.